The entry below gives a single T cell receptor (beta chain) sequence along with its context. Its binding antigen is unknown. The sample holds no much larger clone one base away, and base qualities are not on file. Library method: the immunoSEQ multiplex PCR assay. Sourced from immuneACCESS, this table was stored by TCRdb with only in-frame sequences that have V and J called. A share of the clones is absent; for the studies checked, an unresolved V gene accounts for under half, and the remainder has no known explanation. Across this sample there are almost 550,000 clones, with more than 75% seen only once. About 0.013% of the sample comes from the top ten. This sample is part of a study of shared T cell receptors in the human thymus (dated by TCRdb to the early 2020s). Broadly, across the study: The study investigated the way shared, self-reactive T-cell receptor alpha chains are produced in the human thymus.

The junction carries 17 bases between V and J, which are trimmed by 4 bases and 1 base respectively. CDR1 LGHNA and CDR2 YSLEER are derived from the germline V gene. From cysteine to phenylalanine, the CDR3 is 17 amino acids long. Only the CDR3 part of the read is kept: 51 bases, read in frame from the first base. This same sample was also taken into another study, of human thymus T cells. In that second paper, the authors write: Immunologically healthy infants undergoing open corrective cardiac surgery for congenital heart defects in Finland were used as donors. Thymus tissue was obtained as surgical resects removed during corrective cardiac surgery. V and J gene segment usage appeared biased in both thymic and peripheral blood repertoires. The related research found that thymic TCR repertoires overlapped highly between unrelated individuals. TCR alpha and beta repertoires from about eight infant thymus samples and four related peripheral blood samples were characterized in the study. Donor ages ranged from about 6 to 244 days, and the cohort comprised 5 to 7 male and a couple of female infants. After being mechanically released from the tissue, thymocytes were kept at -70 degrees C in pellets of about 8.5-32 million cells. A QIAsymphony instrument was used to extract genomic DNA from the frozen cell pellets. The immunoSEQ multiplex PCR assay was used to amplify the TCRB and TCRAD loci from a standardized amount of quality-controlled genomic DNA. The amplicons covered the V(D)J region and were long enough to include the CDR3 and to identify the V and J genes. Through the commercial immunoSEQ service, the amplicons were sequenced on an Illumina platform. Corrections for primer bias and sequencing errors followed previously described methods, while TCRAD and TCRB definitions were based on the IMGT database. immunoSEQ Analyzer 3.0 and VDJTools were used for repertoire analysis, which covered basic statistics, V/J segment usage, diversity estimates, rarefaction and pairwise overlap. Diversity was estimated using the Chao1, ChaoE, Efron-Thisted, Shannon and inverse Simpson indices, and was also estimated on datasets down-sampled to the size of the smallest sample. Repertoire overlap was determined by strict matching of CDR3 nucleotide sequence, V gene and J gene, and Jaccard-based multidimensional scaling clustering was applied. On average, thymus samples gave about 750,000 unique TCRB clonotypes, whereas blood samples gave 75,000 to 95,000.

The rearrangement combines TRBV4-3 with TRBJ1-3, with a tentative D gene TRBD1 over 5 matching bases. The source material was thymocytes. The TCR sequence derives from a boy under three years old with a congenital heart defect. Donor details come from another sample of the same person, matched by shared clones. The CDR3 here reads CASSPRPGGVSGNTIYF. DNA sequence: TGCGCCAGCAGCCCGAGACCGGGGGGAGTTTCTGGAAACACCATATATTTT.